These 22 T cell receptor beta chains originate from one sample sequenced in a study of shared clonotypes between healthy human individuals. Some clones are missing from TCRdb's copy, which holds only in-frame ones; the method was immunoSEQ multiplex PCR. The data show fewer than 700,000 clones, around 77% seen once. The specimen was PBMCs. Source of these receptors: a woman in her thirties or forties in good health. Some clones in this sample may be carry-over from other donors' samples.

V and J are TRBV7-6 and TRBJ2-7; no clear D gene. V lost 0 bases and J lost 4, with 16 bases in between. This CDR3 is built from 16 residues. Germline V gives CDR1 SGHVS, CDR2 FNYEAQ. CDR3 DNA: TGTGCCAGCAGCTTAGCGGGGTGGAGCCGGTCTTACGAGCAGTACTTC. The encoded protein is CASSLAGWSRSYEQYF.

This chain uses TRBV15 with TRBJ2-5; 7 nucleotides agree with TRBD2. This CDR3 region has 14 residues. Germline V gene lookup returns CDR1 LNHNV and CDR2 YYDKDF (reference sequence). Trimming at V came to 3 bases and at J to 0 bases, leaving 1 base not matched to a gene. The CDR3 loop reads CATSRGGYQETQYF. The CDR3 nucleotides read TGTGCCACCAGCAGGGGGGGGTACCAAGAGACCCAGTACTTC.

The chain employs TRBV5-6 and TRBJ2-3; D may be TRBD1 or TRBD2 (6 bases each). Germline V gives CDR1 SGHDT, CDR2 YYEEEE. V dropped 0 bases and J dropped 4 bases, with 12 bases sitting between them. This CDR3 has 15 amino acids. CDR3 nucleotide sequence: TGTGCCAGCAGCTTGGTGGGGGGCAGATCAGATACGCAGTATTTT. Translation gives CASSLVGGRSDTQYF.

V gene TRBV6-5 combines with J gene TRBJ2-5; 8 nucleotides line up with TRBD1. V lost 5 bases to trimming and J lost 3 bases; unmatched junction nucleotides: 8. Germline V gene lookup returns CDR1 MNHEY and CDR2 SVGAGI. CDR3 length: 15 residues. In DNA, the CDR3 is TGTGCCAGCAGTCGTCCCGGACAGGGCAAAGAGACCCAGTACTTC. It translates to CASSRPGQGKETQYF.

This clone was seen a single time. The rearrangement uses TRBV14 and TRBJ2-1, with 10 nucleotides matching TRBD2. The CDR3 is 19 residues long. V was pared by 1 base and J by 4 bases, with 13 bases of the junction left unmatched. CDR1 is SGHDN, CDR2 FVKESK, per germline. CDR3 residues: CASSQGASGRSTEYNEQFF. The CDR3, as DNA: TGTGCCAGCAGCCAAGGGGCTAGCGGGAGAAGTACGGAATACAATGAGCAGTTCTTC.

This sequence joins TRBV6-1 and TRBJ1-5; D is perhaps TRBD1 (5 bases). The ends were cut back, 6 bases at V and 0 bases at J, with 9 bases in the middle. The CDR3 runs 14 residues. Germline CDR1 MNHNS, CDR2 SASEGT. CDR3 in DNA: TGTGCCAGCAGGAGAGACAGTAGCAATCAGCCCCAGCATTTT. Translating gives CASRRDSSNQPQHF.

The chain links TRBV5-4 to TRBJ2-5; D is undetermined. The CDR3 totals 14 residues. Trimming pared 3 bases from V and 2 bases from J, leaving 11 bases between. The germline CDR1 and CDR2 sequences are SGHNT and YYREEE (reference sequence). Here the CDR3 reads CASSYQTGQETQYF. CDR3 bases: TGTGCCAGCAGCTATCAGACCGGTCAAGAGACCCAGTACTTC.

The genes are TRBV11-2 and TRBJ1-2; D not resolved. CDR3 size: 14 residues. The germline V and J ends were trimmed by 1 base and 4 bases, with 10 bases remaining between them. The V gene's germline CDR1 is SGHAT and CDR2 FQNNGV. CDR3 amino acids: CASSLGQISYGYTF. CDR3 nucleotide sequence: TGTGCCAGCAGCTTAGGGCAAATCAGCTATGGCTACACCTTC.

This chain connects TRBV23-1 to TRBJ2-5; D unclear. TRBV23-1 is annotated as an ORF whose role is uncertain. The CDR3 runs to 15 residues. The V gene lost 0 bases and the J gene lost 1 base, with 9 bases spanning the gap. The CDR3 protein is CASSQSSDPQETQYF. The DNA of the CDR3 is TGCGCCAGCAGTCAATCGTCGGACCCCCAAGAGACCCAGTACTTC.

This clone showed up just a few times. The gene calls are TRBV7-3 and TRBJ2-5, with 10 bases aligning to TRBD2. This CDR3 region has 16 residues. Germline V gene data show CDR1 as SGHTA and CDR2 as FQGTGA. The junction had 6 bases not matched to a gene; V was cut back by 0 bases and J by 5 bases. CDR3 protein: CASSLTAGGGGETQYF. The CDR3 nucleotides read TGTGCCAGCAGCTTAACAGCGGGAGGGGGAGGGGAGACCCAGTACTTC.

This chain joins TRBV4-3 and TRBJ2-1; TRBD2 matches at 8 bases. The CDR3 extends over 15 amino acids. Germline V lookup: CDR1 LGHNA, CDR2 YSLEER. The trim removed 0 bases at V and 9 bases at J, leaving 7 bases unmatched. The CDR3 DNA follows: TGCGCCAGCAGCCAAGATTCGGGAGGGCGGGGTGAGCAGTTCTTC. Translation gives CASSQDSGGRGEQFF.

Notes on this clone: A much larger clonotype is one base distant, so this may be a read error. Distinct nucleotide sequences in the sample also encode this CDR3. V gene TRBV7-2 combines with J gene TRBJ1-1, with D unclear. The CDR3 covers 13 residues. From germline, CDR1 is SGHTA and CDR2 FQGNSA. V was pared by 4 bases and J by 0 bases, with 6 bases between. The CDR3 loop reads CASSSNMNTEAFF. The CDR3 DNA sequence: TGTGCCAGCAGCTCAAATATGAACACTGAAGCTTTCTTT.

The rearrangement links TRBV6-1 to TRBJ2-4; no clear D. CDR3 length: 15 amino acids. Germline V lookup: CDR1 MNHNS, CDR2 SASEGT. Trimming shortened V by 3 bases and J by 0 bases, and 9 bases separated the two germline ends. CDR3 in amino acids: CASSESAIAKNIQYF. The CDR3 DNA reads as TGTGCCAGCAGTGAGTCGGCCATAGCCAAAAACATTCAGTACTTC.

About this clone: It is likely a read error: a sequence one base away is far more abundant. The rearrangement uses TRBV11-2 and TRBJ1-4, with no clear D. CDR3 length equals 12 residues. Germline CDR1 reads SGHAT; CDR2 reads FQNNGV. V lost 2 bases and J lost 8, with 6 bases in between. The CDR3 is CASSLRREKLFF. The CDR3 nucleotides read TGTGCCAGCAGCTTACGGAGGGAAAAACTGTTTTTT. Combining the CDR3 with reference TRBV11-2 and TRBJ1-4 gives the whole variable domain EAGVAQSPRYKIIEKRQSVAFWCNPISGHATLYWYQQILGQGPKLLIQFQNNGVVDDSQLPKDRFSAERLKGVDSTLKIQPAKLEDSAVYLCASSLRREKLFFGSGTQLSVL.

In this sample, this clone turned up many times. The rearrangement joins TRBV10-3 to TRBJ2-2; D is uncertain. V shed 3 bases and J shed 5 bases, with 13 bases lying between them. Germline values: CDR1 ENHRY, CDR2 SYGVKD. CDR3 length: 15 residues. The CDR3 bases are TGTGCCATCAGTGATCAGCGACTGAATACCGGGGAGCTGTTTTTT. It translates to CAISDQRLNTGELFF.

V and J are TRBV27 and TRBJ2-5; 8 bases fit TRBD2. J was trimmed by 7 bases and V by 5 bases; bases with no gene match: 15. Germline CDR1 MNHEY, CDR2 SMNVEV (reference sequence). CDR3 length: 16 residues. Here the CDR3 DNA reads TGTGCCAGCAGTCTCCGAGCTAGCGGGCCCTATGGGACCCAGTACTTC. Encoded protein: CASSLRASGPYGTQYF.

This clone was observed a handful of times. This sequence joins TRBV5-1 and TRBJ2-3; 9 nucleotides align to TRBD2. The CDR3 has 17 amino acids. Unmatched junction bases numbered 15, after V lost 4 bases and J lost 6 bases. The germline V gene encodes CDR1 SGHRS and CDR2 YFSETQ. CDR3 sequence reads: CASSNVISGSSRDTQYF. The CDR3 DNA reads as TGCGCCAGCAGCAACGTCATTAGCGGGAGTTCACGGGATACGCAGTATTTT.

This chain connects TRBV7-8 to TRBJ1-5; TRBD1 matches 7 bases. Germline loops: CDR1 SGHVS, CDR2 FQNEAQ. Trimming removed 5 bases from V and 4 bases from J; junction bases left unmatched: 8. This CDR3 comprises 15 residues. The CDR3 bases are TGTGCCAGCAGCGTCCAGGGGGGGTTGAATCAGCCCCAGCATTTT. Residues: CASSVQGGLNQPQHF. The whole variable domain, filled in from reference TRBV7-8 and TRBJ1-5, reads GAGVSQSPRYKVAKRGQDVALRCDPISGHVSLFWYQQALGQGPEFLTYFQNEAQLDKSGLPSDRFFAERPEGSVSTLKIQRTQQEDSAVYLCASSVQGGLNQPQHFGDGTRLSIL.

Turning to this clone: The same CDR3 is also encoded by other DNA sequences in this sample. This chain links TRBV6-1 with TRBJ2-6; no definite D call. This CDR3 has 15 residues. The V end was cut by 2 bases, the J end by 1 base, with 6 bases between. Germline values: CDR1 MNHNS, CDR2 SASEGT. The DNA for the CDR3 is TGTGCCAGCAGTGAATGGGTATCTGGGGCCAACGTCCTGACTTTC. Translated: CASSEWVSGANVLTF.

The gene calls are TRBV18 and TRBJ2-3; 12 nucleotides align to TRBD2. J was trimmed by 2 bases and V by 8 bases; bases with no gene match: 11. Germline CDR1 is KGHSH and CDR2 is LQKENI. The CDR3 has 17 amino acids. The CDR3 sequence: CASRYLGLAGYTDTQYF. The CDR3 coding sequence is TGTGCCAGCCGATACCTTGGACTAGCGGGGTACACAGATACGCAGTATTTT.

A remark on this clone: The sample carries other DNA sequences with the same CDR3. The chain has TRBV7-9 and TRBJ2-7, with D maybe TRBD2 (5 bases). Trimming stripped 5 bases from V and 2 bases from J, with 7 bases between. The germline V gene encodes CDR1 SEHNR and CDR2 FQNEAQ (reference sequence). This CDR3 contains 12 residues. CDR3 amino acids: CASSRGTYEQYF. The CDR3 DNA is TGTGCCAGCAGCCGGGGAACCTACGAGCAGTACTTC.

This clone was seen a handful of times. The chain joins TRBV2 to TRBJ2-7; D may be TRBD1 (6 bases). Germline values: CDR1 SNHLY, CDR2 FYNNEI. The V end was cut by 8 bases, the J end by 0 bases, with 11 bases between. This CDR3 contains 13 residues. The CDR3 nucleotides are TGTGCCAGCCTCCGGGACACCTCCTACGAGCAGTACTTC. This encodes CASLRDTSYEQYF.